The 9 T cell receptor beta chains below come from one sample, sequenced in a study of CD8+ T cells in alopecia areata. The investigators collected lesional scalp punch biopsies and peripheral blood from alopecia areata patients. Sequencing relied on a cDNA template that was reverse transcribed from extracted RNA. This table comes from immunoSEQ multiplex PCR, and its TCRdb copy is limited to in-frame clones, with some not included. This table has about 12,000 clones, more than 55% appearing once. Specimen: skin. The receptors originated from a human donor with alopecia areata.

The chain carries TRBV18 and TRBJ2-1; no definite D call. V was pared by 0 bases and J by 5 bases, with 8 bases between. The CDR3 extends over 14 amino acids. Germline V gene data show CDR1 as KGHSH and CDR2 as LQKENI. The CDR3 coding sequence is TGTGCCAGCTCACCACCCGCTGGTAACAATGAGCAGTTCTTC. Amino acid sequence: CASSPPAGNNEQFF.

This clone was observed a handful of times. The V and J genes are TRBV21-1 and TRBJ2-1; TRBD2 is the table's D call and was not checked against the DNA. TRBV21-1 is listed as a pseudogene. There are 20 residues in the CDR3. The CDR3 here is CASSINPGLAGGQTYNEQFF. CDR3 nucleotides: TGTGCCAGCAGCATCAACCCGGGACTAGCGGGAGGGCAGACGTACAATGAGCAGTTCTTC.

The V gene is TRBV27, the J gene TRBJ2-5, with D perhaps TRBD1 or TRBD2 (5 bases each). This CDR3 contains 13 residues. Per the germline V gene, CDR1 is MNHEY and CDR2 is SMNVEV (reference sequence). The V gene lost 8 bases and the J gene lost 6 bases, with 16 bases spanning the gap. The CDR3 region has the DNA TGTGCCAGCCGGGGCCCCTGGGTACAGACCCAGTACTTC. Encoded protein: CASRGPWVQTQYF.

The chain couples TRBV9 to TRBJ2-3; TRBD2 might be the D (5 bases). The germline CDR1 and CDR2 sequences are SGDLS and YYNGEE. The V end lost 0 bases, the J end lost 10 bases, and 12 bases lay between the germline ends. CDR3 length: 13 amino acids. CDR3 amino acids: CASSVDGGYAQYF. CDR3 DNA: TGTGCCAGCAGCGTAGATGGCGGGTATGCGCAGTATTTT.

The chain recombines TRBV27 with TRBJ1-6; possible D gene TRBD1, 5 bases. Germline CDR1 reads MNHEY; CDR2 reads SMNVEV (reference sequence). V was clipped by 2 bases and J by 6 bases, with 11 bases between them. The CDR3 has 15 amino acids. The DNA for the CDR3 is TGTGCCAGCAGTTTAGGAGTTGGGGGTAATTCACCCCTCCACTTT. It specifies CASSLGVGGNSPLHF.

V and J are TRBV6-5 and TRBJ1-1; D possibly corresponds to TRBD1 (6 bases). The CDR3 runs to 14 residues. V was shortened by 2 bases and J by 4 bases, with 11 bases between the two germline ends. Germline V gene data show CDR1 as MNHEY and CDR2 as SVGAGI. The chain's CDR3 is CASSYKGEGTEAFF. CDR3 nucleotides: TGTGCCAGCAGTTACAAGGGGGAGGGCACTGAAGCTTTCTTT.

This clone was found a few times. The CDR3 reads CASTPTGFTGELFF. CDR3 bases: TGTGCCAGCACCCCGACCGGGTTCACCGGGGAGCTGTTTTTT. The V gene is TRBV25-1, the J gene TRBJ2-2; D is ambiguous. The CDR3 sequence is 14 residues long. Germline CDR1 is MGHDK and CDR2 is SYGVNS. Trimming left V 7 bases short and J 4 bases short, with 13 bases between.

In this sample, this clone turned up once. The chain uses TRBV6-5 and TRBJ2-7; TRBD1 or TRBD2 may be the D gene (5 bases each). The CDR3 has 14 amino acids. CDR1 and CDR2 from the germline V gene are MNHEY and SVGAGI. V lost 0 bases and J 7 bases, leaving 13 bases between the germline ends. The CDR3 bases are TGTGCCAGCAGTTACTCTATCGGGACGACAGAGCAGTACTTC. Encoded protein: CASSYSIGTTEQYF.

The chain joins TRBV6-5 to TRBJ2-1; TRBD2 matches 10 bases. Germline loops: CDR1 MNHEY, CDR2 SVGAGI. The CDR3 is 14 amino acids. The ends lost 9 bases at V and 10 bases at J; junction bases unmatched: 12. For the CDR3, the DNA is TGTGCCAGTTGGGGGGTAGCGGGGGGCCGAGAGCAGTTCTTC. This sequence encodes CASWGVAGGREQFF.